This T cell receptor beta chain was found in a study of shared clonotypes between healthy human individuals. Study findings and constraints: All-four-donor shared clonotypes had higher generation probabilities than non-shared clonotypes did.

As defined, naive CD8 cells were CD45RO-negative and positively selected for CCR7, with terminally differentiated effector memory CD45RA+ cells excluded. Template for every sorted-subset replicate PCR totaled about 200 ng DNA, roughly 30,000 T cell genomes. Sequencing used immunoSEQ multiplex PCR; TCRdb keeps in-frame clones, though not all of them. The data hold millions of clones, with approximately 94% observed a single time. Regarding this clone: Its antigen is not known.

The CDR3 contains 14 residues. Germline-derived CDR1 and CDR2 are SGHVS and FNYEAQ. With 4 bases removed from V and 2 bases from J, the gap between germline ends came to 12 bases. The gene calls are TRBV7-6 and TRBJ2-7; D gene unclear. The TCR sequence derives from a man aged 18 to 29 in good health. The sequenced material came from naive CD8+ T cells sorted from blood. The CDR3: CASSSADYPYEQYF. CDR3 DNA sequence: TGTGCCAGCAGCTCCGCCGATTACCCCTACGAGCAGTACTTC.